This TCR beta chain was captured by sequencing in a study of T cell clonotyping in hematopoietic cell transplantation (dated by TCRdb to the early 2020s). Study-wide context: In the study, over a hundred blood samples were gathered from 40 or so consecutive transplant recipients and their related donors. Patients were recruited between late 2015 and January 2017 and followed until late 2020 or death. Study-wide findings and limitations: Overlap with donor repertoires was found for only a small fraction of recipient repertoires, with over 95% found to appear de novo at the given depth. After transplant, TCR diversity in recipients dropped, and pathologically expanded clonotypes increased progressively from day 30 to day 180. The sample size was limited, and because cells were not sorted, the contributions of CD4 and CD8 repertoires could not be separated. Broader posttransplant TCR repertoire diversity was predicted by donor and pretransplant recipient Inverse Simpson Index values.

With the immunoSEQ assay, which is a bias-controlled multiplex PCR relying on V- and J-specific primers, TCR beta CDR3 regions were amplified from genomic DNA. In a second PCR step, a proprietary barcode and Illumina adapter sequences were attached to the CDR3 amplicons. An Illumina MiSeq instrument was used to sequence the CDR3 libraries. From the authors' description of their analysis: Export and quality control were handled in immunoSEQ Analyzer 3.0, while downstream analyses relied on R Bioconductor and Immunarch. Only productive rearrangements in the normalized downsampled data set were used to calculate repertoire metrics. Clonotypes larger than 5 templates in the normalized cohort were defined as pathologically expanded. The Inverse Simpson Index was used to measure repertoire diversity. To capture all clonotypes, CMV-specificity analyses were performed on the non-normalized data set. Sourced from immuneACCESS, this table was stored by TCRdb with only in-frame sequences that have V and J called. A share of the clones is absent; for the studies checked, an unresolved V gene accounts for under half, and the remainder has no known explanation. V and J calls plus clone size are reproduced from that table; the DNA served to infer D and trimming. A total of 13,000 to 15,000 clones appear in this sample, about 97% of them only once. The top ten clonotypes cover approximately 4.2% of the sample.

From the cysteine up to the phenylalanine, the CDR3 has a length of 16 residues. The only DNA kept is the CDR3, 48 bases in frame from the first base. CDR1 and CDR2 are read off the germline V gene as SGHTA and FQGNSA. The junction shows trimming of 1 base on V and 0 bases on J, plus 13 bases between the germline ends. In the paper's terms, the time point label means: 30 days after allo-HCT. Blood samples were obtained from recipients approximately 28 days before transplant and at days 30, 100 and 180 after transplant. Nuclei Lysis Solution was used to extract genomic DNA from fresh or cryopreserved unfractionated peripheral blood mononuclear cells. To note about this clone: Its binding antigen is unknown. No clone much larger than this one lies a single base away; base qualities are absent.

The sequences come from peripheral blood mononuclear cells, collected 30 days after allogeneic stem cell transplant. The sequence was collected from a female patient in her forties or fifties who had an allogeneic stem cell transplant from an unrelated donor, so T cells may come from the graft donor. Some clones in this sample may be carry-over from other donors' samples. The chain is encoded by TRBV7-2 joined to TRBJ2-7, with the D gene not clear enough to name. Read as DNA, the sequence is TGTGCCAGCAGCTTAGACTCCTCTTTTCGCTCCTACGAGCAGTACTTC. Its product reads: CASSLDSSFRSYEQYF. Reference TRBV7-2 and TRBJ2-7 proteins supply the regions before and after the CDR3; the full variable domain is: GAGVSQSPSNKVTEKGKDVELRCDPISGHTALYWYRQSLGQGLEFLIYFQGNSAPDKSGLPSDRFSAERTGGSVSTLTIQRTQQEDSAVYLCASSLDSSFRSYEQYFGPGTRLTVT.